Listed here are 7 T cell receptor beta chains from one sample, sequenced in a study of identical twins. TCRdb re-called the 5' RACE reads with MiXCR, one entry per CDR3 protein. The sample contains under 900,000 distinct CDR3 sequences, over 9% of which appear only once. The same sample was also studied in work on yellow fever vaccine responses in identical twins.

The sample was PBMCs. These TCRs come from a woman aged 18-29 years in good health.

Here the CDR3 reads CASSPGLVREQYF. CDR3 coding DNA: TGTGCCAGCAGCCCGGGACTAGTCCGCGAGCAGTACTTC. V gene TRBV9 combines with J gene TRBJ2-7; 8 nucleotides match TRBD2. From germline, CDR1 is SGDLS and CDR2 YYNGEE. The CDR3 is 13 amino acids. The J segment lost 6 bases and the V segment lost 4 bases, leaving 6 bases of the junction unmatched.

This clonotype has more than one count but fewer than ten. CDR3: CASSPKTSGTNEQYF. The CDR3 region has the DNA TGTGCCAGCAGTCCTAAGACTAGCGGGACCAACGAGCAGTACTTC. The chain uses TRBV6-1 and TRBJ2-7; TRBD2 agrees at 11 bases. V was clipped by 5 bases and J by 5 bases; unmatched bases: 8. The CDR3 has 15 amino acids. Looked up from germline, CDR1 is MNHNS and CDR2 is SASEGT.

The chain is built from TRBV2 and TRBJ2-1, with D possibly being TRBD2 (6 bases). With 2 bases removed from V and 9 bases from J, the gap between germline ends came to 23 bases. The CDR3 is made up of 17 amino acids. CDR1 is SNHLY and CDR2 is FYNNEI in the germline V gene. CDR3 in amino acids: CASSERVWGTRTTEQFF. The CDR3 DNA reads TGTGCCAGCAGTGAACGGGTTTGGGGGACCCGGACTACTGAGCAGTTCTTC. Combining the CDR3 with reference TRBV2 and TRBJ2-1 gives the whole variable domain EPEVTQTPSHQVTQMGQEVILRCVPISNHLYFYWYRQILGQKVEFLVSFYNNEISEKSEIFDDQFSVERPDGSNFTLKIRSTKLEDSAMYFCASSERVWGTRTTEQFFGPGTRLTVL.

This clonotype was seen many times. The chain uses TRBV5-1 and TRBJ2-2; D may be TRBD1 (6 bases). This CDR3 is built from 15 residues. Germline CDR1 reads SGHRS; CDR2 reads YFSETQ. Trimming took 0 bases from V and 5 from J, leaving 11 bases between them. The CDR3 bases are TGCGCCAGCAGCTTGGTGGACAGAAGTACCGGGGAGCTGTTTTTT. Amino acids: CASSLVDRSTGELFF. Combining the CDR3 with reference TRBV5-1 and TRBJ2-2 gives the whole variable domain KAGVTQTPRYLIKTRGQQVTLSCSPISGHRSVSWYQQTPGQGLQFLFEYFSETQRNKGNFPGRFSGRQFSNSRSEMNVSTLELGDSALYLCASSLVDRSTGELFFGEGSRLTVL.

The chain is built from TRBV6-5 and TRBJ1-2; D unresolved. CDR3 length equals 15 residues. Trimming took 2 bases from V and 1 from J, leaving 11 bases between them. CDR1 is MNHEY, CDR2 SVGAGI, per germline. CDR3 DNA sequence: TGTGCCAGCAGTTACAGTAGGGATTTTAACTATGGCTACACCTTC. Protein: CASSYSRDFNYGYTF.

V is TRBV20-1 and J is TRBJ1-1; unclear D gene. Trimming took off 4 bases at V and 5 bases at J, with 14 bases between the two ends. From germline, CDR1 is DFQATT and CDR2 SNEGSKA (reference sequence). The CDR3 spans 13 residues. CDR3 loop: CSATPPWRTEAFF. The CDR3 nucleotides read TGCAGTGCTACCCCCCCTTGGAGGACTGAAGCTTTCTTT.

This clonotype showed up many times. This sequence joins TRBV12-3 or TRBV12-4 and TRBJ1-5; the D gene is possibly TRBD1 (5 bases). The CDR3 sequence is 14 residues long. V was shortened by 3 bases and J by 6 bases, with 12 bases between the two germline ends. The CDR3 region has the DNA TGTGCCAGCAGTTTTCTAGGGGAGGGTCAGCCCCAGCATTTT. Its translation is CASSFLGEGQPQHF.